Following are 25 T cell receptor beta chains from one sample sequenced in a study of blood T cell repertoires in COVID-19. Sequenced by immunoSEQ multiplex PCR; TCRdb stores in-frame clones only, minus some. This table has over 80,000 clones, about 79% appearing once. The sequencing input was peripheral blood. The source of these receptors is a woman in her forties or fifties with acute or convalescent COVID-19.

V is TRBV14 and J is TRBJ1-1, with 9 bases matching TRBD1. The CDR3 has 18 amino acids. Germline V lookup: CDR1 SGHDN, CDR2 FVKESK. J was trimmed by 0 bases and V by 4 bases; bases with no gene match: 12. The CDR3 bases are TGTGCCAGCAGCCCCGTTGGACAGGGGCCACTGTTGAACACTGAAGCTTTCTTT. It codes for CASSPVGQGPLLNTEAFF.

In DNA form, the CDR3 reads TGTGCCAGCAGAGGGAGCTCCTACGAGCAGTACTTC. Translated: CASRGSSYEQYF. The chain joins TRBV6-5 to TRBJ2-7; TRBD2 is a possible D gene (5 bases). The germline V gene has CDR1 MNHEY and CDR2 SVGAGI. The CDR3 has 12 residues. The V and J ends lost 6 bases and 0 bases respectively, with 6 bases between them.

This chain links TRBV6-5 with TRBJ1-1; perhaps TRBD1 as D (6 bases). Trimming pared 7 bases from V and 4 bases from J, leaving 16 bases between. The germline CDR1 and CDR2 sequences are MNHEY and SVGAGI. CDR3 length: 14 amino acids. In nucleotides, the CDR3 is TGTGCCAGCACCGATCGGCCAGGGGCCACTGAAGCTTTCTTT. As protein: CASTDRPGATEAFF.

The chain carries TRBV7-2 and TRBJ1-2; weak D call: TRBD1 (5 bases). CDR3 length: 17 amino acids. The V gene's germline CDR1 is SGHTA and CDR2 FQGNSA. Trimming left V 2 bases short and J 0 bases short, with 16 bases between. CDR3 region: CASSLYQGALANYGYTF. DNA of the CDR3: TGTGCCAGCAGCTTATATCAAGGGGCTCTAGCTAACTATGGCTACACCTTC.

This chain joins TRBV11-2 and TRBJ2-2; 14 bases agree with TRBD2. CDR1 is SGHAT and CDR2 is FQNNGV in the germline V gene. The CDR3 contains 19 residues. V trimming: 1 base; J trimming: 6 bases; junction bases outside the gene matches: 10. The CDR3, as DNA: TGTGCCAGCAGCTTAGTCGGCCGACTAGCGGGGGGGCGTTCCGGGGAGCTGTTTTTT. Translated, it gives CASSLVGRLAGGRSGELFF.

The gene calls are TRBV11-3 and TRBJ2-5; TRBD2 aligns across 7 bases. The CDR3 is 14 residues long. The germline V gene encodes CDR1 SGHNT and CDR2 YENEEA. After removal of 5 bases from V and 1 base from J, the junction contained 4 bases not matched to a gene. The CDR3 reads CASSRGGLQETQYF. The CDR3 nucleotides read TGTGCCAGCAGCCGCGGGGGTCTCCAAGAGACCCAGTACTTC.

The CDR3 protein is CASIGERSGGTYEQYF. The CDR3 DNA reads as TGTGCCAGTATTGGGGAGCGTAGCGGGGGCACCTACGAGCAGTACTTC. The chain has TRBV19 and TRBJ2-7; 9 bases align to TRBD2. The CDR3 covers 16 residues. Per the germline V gene, CDR1 is LNHDA and CDR2 is SQIVND (reference sequence). J lost 2 bases, V lost 7 bases, and 12 bases had no gene match.

This chain joins TRBV3-1 (or the pseudogene TRBV3-2) and TRBJ1-2, with a tentative D call TRBD1 (5 bases). Trimming left V 8 bases short and J 6 bases short, with 13 bases between. Germline CDR1 and CDR2: LGHDT and YNNKEL (reference sequence). This CDR3 has 12 amino acids. CDR3 in DNA: TGTGCCAGCCGAAGGGGCGATAATGGCTACACCTTC. It codes for CASRRGDNGYTF.

The rearrangement links TRBV5-6 to TRBJ1-2; possible D gene TRBD1, 6 bases. Germline assignment: CDR1 SGHDT and CDR2 YYEEEE. The germline V and J ends were trimmed by 4 bases and 4 bases, with 17 bases remaining between them. The CDR3 is 15 residues long. In DNA form, the CDR3 reads TGTGCCAGCAGCCCTGACCAAGGGGGAGCCTATGGCTACACCTTC. This sequence encodes CASSPDQGGAYGYTF.

J is TRBJ2-7 and V is TRBV5-5; possible D gene TRBD1, 5 bases. The CDR3 sequence is 12 residues long. CDR1 is SGHKS and CDR2 is YYEKEE in the germline V gene (reference sequence). Deletions cut 1 base from V and 6 bases from J, with 8 bases between. The CDR3 spells CASSLSRGEQYF. For the CDR3, the DNA is TGTGCCAGCAGCTTGAGTAGGGGCGAGCAGTACTTC.

This clone was counted only a few times. V is TRBV19 and J is TRBJ1-6; 7 positions match TRBD1. Germline V lookup: CDR1 LNHDA, CDR2 SQIVND (reference sequence). There are 14 residues in the CDR3. V was pared by 1 base and J by 8 bases, with 2 bases of the junction left unmatched. The DNA for the CDR3 is TGTGCCAGTAGTATAGGGACAGGACATTCACCCCTCCACTTT. It translates to CASSIGTGHSPLHF.

The chain is built from TRBV9 and TRBJ1-1; D is ambiguous. CDR3 length: 12 amino acids. Germline V gene sequence: CDR1 SGDLS, CDR2 YYNGEE. With 4 bases removed from V and 7 bases from J, the gap between germline ends came to 11 bases. The CDR3 DNA follows: TGTGCCAGCAGCCCCGCGCTTGGTGAAGCTTTCTTT. Translated: CASSPALGEAFF.

In DNA, the CDR3 is TGTGCCAGCAGCTTAGGCAGGGGGAGCTACGAGCAGTACTTC. It codes for CASSLGRGSYEQYF. The V gene is TRBV5-4, the J gene TRBJ2-7, with TRBD1 matching over 7 bases. This CDR3 is built from 14 residues. The germline gives CDR1 SGHNT, CDR2 YYREEE (reference sequence). The V gene end was trimmed by 2 bases and the J gene end by 3 bases; junction bases not matched to a gene: 5. Full variable domain (outside the CDR3, taken from reference TRBV5-4 and TRBJ2-7): ETGVTQSPTHLIKTRGQQVTLRCSSQSGHNTVSWYQQALGQGPQFIFQYYREEENGRGNFPPRFSGLQFPNYSSELNVNALELDDSALYLCASSLGRGSYEQYFGPGTRLTVT.

The rearrangement links TRBV9 to TRBJ2-7; D is perhaps TRBD2 (6 bases). The CDR3 consists of 15 residues. Trimming pared 0 bases from V and 0 bases from J, leaving 10 bases between. From germline, CDR1 is SGDLS and CDR2 YYNGEE. The CDR3 loop is CASSVGGTFSYEQYF. CDR3 sequence (DNA): TGTGCCAGCAGCGTAGGCGGGACCTTCTCCTACGAGCAGTACTTC.

This chain connects TRBV7-9 to TRBJ2-2, with unresolved D. The CDR3 loop spans 12 amino acids. V was clipped by 6 bases and J by 6 bases, with 8 bases between them. Germline CDR1 SEHNR, CDR2 FQNEAQ (reference sequence). This CDR3 is CASSQVSGELFF. The CDR3 bases are TGTGCCAGCAGTCAGGTTTCCGGGGAGCTGTTTTTT.

This sequence joins TRBV7-6 and TRBJ1-6, with 8 positions matching TRBD1. The V segment lost 5 bases and the J segment 9 bases; nucleotides outside the gene matches: 12. Germline V gene lookup returns CDR1 SGHVS and CDR2 FNYEAQ. The CDR3 has 16 amino acids. The chain's CDR3 is CASSPVEDRASSPLHF. CDR3 DNA sequence: TGTGCCAGCAGCCCAGTAGAGGACAGGGCTAGTTCACCCCTCCACTTT.

The DNA of the CDR3 is TGTGCCAGCAGCCAAGTTACAGTTGGTGGCTACACCTTC. This encodes CASSQVTVGGYTF. The chain couples TRBV3-1 (or the pseudogene TRBV3-2) to TRBJ1-2; the D is unclear. The V and J ends lost 1 base and 7 bases respectively, with 10 bases between them. The CDR3 runs to 13 residues. Germline CDR1 LGHDT, CDR2 YNNKEL (reference sequence).

The V gene is TRBV2, the J gene TRBJ1-1, with 7 bases lining up with TRBD1. This CDR3 is built from 14 residues. V gave up 11 bases and J gave up 5 bases; unmatched junction bases: 14. Germline V CDR1 and CDR2: SNHLY, FYNNEI. CDR3 sequence (DNA): TGTGCCGGCTCCAAAAAGGGGGCTGGGACTGAAGCTTTCTTT. It specifies CAGSKKGAGTEAFF.

This clone has just a few counts. The chain has TRBV4-2 and TRBJ1-3; D might be TRBD1 (6 bases). In germline, CDR1 is LGHNA, CDR2 YNFKEQ. The CDR3 contains 16 residues. Trimming shortened V by 0 bases and J by 4 bases, and 13 bases separated the two germline ends. CDR3 in amino acids: CASSQDSAGEGNTIYF. CDR3 nucleotides: TGTGCCAGCAGCCAAGATTCGGCAGGGGAAGGAAACACCATATATTTT.

V is TRBV19 and J is TRBJ1-2, with a possible D match to TRBD1 (5 bases). The CDR3 extends over 11 amino acids. The V and J ends lost 7 bases and 4 bases respectively, with 7 bases between them. Germline values: CDR1 LNHDA, CDR2 SQIVND (reference sequence). The CDR3 region is CASTDSYGYTF. CDR3 coding DNA: TGTGCCAGTACAGACAGCTATGGCTACACCTTC.

The V gene is TRBV5-6, the J gene TRBJ2-1; D is possibly TRBD2 (5 bases). CDR1 is SGHDT, CDR2 YYEEEE, per germline. V lost 4 bases to trimming and J lost 14 bases, with 13 bases between them. The length of the CDR3 is 11 residues. CDR3 in amino acids: CASSQEDSEFF. The CDR3 region has the DNA TGTGCCAGCAGCCAAGAGGACTCGGAGTTCTTC.

DNA for the CDR3: TGTGCCAGTCGGGACAGAGGAAACACCATATATTTT. Translation gives CASRDRGNTIYF. This sequence joins TRBV2 and TRBJ1-3; the match to TRBD1 covers 7 bases. The CDR3 sequence is 12 residues long. Trimming took 9 bases from V and 4 from J; bases not matched to a gene: 3. CDR1 and CDR2 (germline): SNHLY, FYNNEI.

The chain has TRBV28 and TRBJ1-2, with 8 bases aligning to TRBD1. CDR1 is MDHEN, CDR2 SYDVKM, per germline. The J segment lost 4 bases and the V segment lost 4 bases, leaving 8 bases of the junction unmatched. The CDR3 covers 15 residues. This CDR3 is CASSSLQGAFYGYTF. The CDR3 coding sequence is TGTGCCAGCAGTTCACTCCAGGGGGCGTTCTATGGCTACACCTTC.

The CDR3 DNA sequence: TGTGCCAGCAGCCAATTCTCCAGGGGGCTCTCTGGAAACACCATATATTTT. It encodes CASSQFSRGLSGNTIYF. V usage is TRBV14 and J usage is TRBJ1-3; 8 bases fit TRBD1. This CDR3 spans 17 amino acids. Germline CDR1 SGHDN, CDR2 FVKESK. V was clipped by 2 bases and J by 0 bases; unmatched bases: 6.

The V gene is TRBV5-1, the J gene TRBJ1-6; the match to TRBD1 covers 7 bases. V lost 2 bases and J lost 3; bases outside the gene matches: 5. CDR1 and CDR2 (germline): SGHRS, YFSETQ. CDR3 size: 16 residues. This CDR3 is CASSLEGQLYNSPLHF. In DNA form, the CDR3 reads TGCGCCAGCAGCTTAGAGGGACAGCTCTATAATTCACCCCTCCACTTT.